One and the same sample provided the 24 T cell receptor beta chains below, sequenced in a study. TCRdb reprocessed the reads with MiXCR, giving one entry per CDR3 protein. There are approximately 200 distinct CDR3 sequences in the sample; approximately 40% occur only once, and about 88% lies in the top ten. Sequenced input: CD8+ T cells (not recorded whether cultured). The receptors shown here come from a female donor.

Sample share makes this clonotype medium-sized. The V gene is TRBV29-1, the J gene TRBJ2-1; 8 bases line up with TRBD1. Germline loops: CDR1 SQVTM, CDR2 ANQGSEA. V lost 7 bases to trimming and J lost 10 bases; unmatched junction nucleotides: 9. CDR3 length: 12 amino acids. The CDR3 DNA follows: TGCAGCGGGGGACAGGCGAGATACGAGCAGTTCTTC. Amino acid sequence: CSGGQARYEQFF.

Judged by abundance, this clonotype is medium-sized (0.01 to 0.1%). The chain is built from TRBV7-9 and TRBJ2-5; D unclear. The V and J ends lost 3 bases and 1 base respectively, with 9 bases between them. The CDR3 runs to 14 residues. CDR1 and CDR2 (germline): SEHNR, FQNEAQ (reference sequence). This CDR3 reads CASSLRLLQETQYF. CDR3 in DNA: TGTGCCAGCAGCTTGAGACTCCTCCAAGAGACCCAGTACTTC.

CDR3 sequence: CATSSTQSPDGRSGNTIYF. CDR3 DNA: TGTGCCACCAGCAGCACCCAATCCCCGGACGGTCGCTCTGGAAACACCATATATTTT. The chain uses TRBV15 and TRBJ1-3; D unresolved. Between the trimmed V and J ends, which lost 3 bases and 0 bases, there was a span of 21 bases. The CDR3 contains 19 residues. CDR1 and CDR2 from the germline V gene are LNHNV and YYDKDF (reference sequence).

V usage is TRBV19 and J usage is TRBJ2-7; D uncertain. Trimming left V 2 bases short and J 3 bases short, with 8 bases between. The CDR3 is 13 residues long. Germline CDR1 reads LNHDA; CDR2 reads SQIVND (reference sequence). CDR3 sequence reads: CASSIRAGYEQYF. The CDR3 DNA reads TGTGCCAGTAGTATAAGGGCAGGCTACGAGCAGTACTTC. The full variable domain, in which reference TRBV19 and TRBJ2-7 provide the parts outside the CDR3, is DGGITQSPKYLFRKEGQNVTLSCEQNLNHDAMYWYRQDPGQGLRLIYYSQIVNDFQKGDIAEGYSVSREKKESFPLTVTSAQKNPTAFYLCASSIRAGYEQYFGPGTRLTVT.

With respect to this clonotype: A clone one base away is much larger, so this may be a read error. This chain uses TRBV5-1 with TRBJ2-7; D perhaps matches TRBD1 (6 bases). The V end was cut by 4 bases, the J end by 4 bases, with 12 bases between. This CDR3 comprises 13 residues. Germline values: CDR1 SGHRS, CDR2 YFSETQ. CDR3 DNA: TGCGCCAGCAGCCTTACGACAGGATACGAGCAGTACTTC. It specifies CASSLTTGYEQYF.

This clonotype is classed as large. V gene TRBV20-1 combines with J gene TRBJ2-3, with no clear D. Germline V gene lookup returns CDR1 DFQATT and CDR2 SNEGSKA (reference sequence). This CDR3 is 11 amino acids long. Trimming stripped 4 bases from V and 10 bases from J, with 12 bases between. The CDR3 bases are TGCAGTGCTACAACACGGAGTTCGCAGTATTTT. Encoded protein: CSATTRSSQYF.

As for this clonotype: This is likely a read error, given that the CDR3 carries no conserved phenylalanine or tryptophan at its end. The V and J genes are TRBV27 and TRBJ1-2; perhaps TRBD1 as D (6 bases). Germline V gene lookup returns CDR1 MNHEY and CDR2 SMNVEV (reference sequence). V was trimmed by 6 bases and J by 8 bases, leaving 13 bases between them. This CDR3 has 12 residues. CDR3 nucleotide sequence: TGTGCCAGCAGAACGGGGGCCCGGGGCTACACCCTC. Protein: CASRTGARGYTL.

This clonotype is termed medium-sized. The V gene is TRBV27, the J gene TRBJ2-7; 8 bases fit TRBD2. Germline trimming cut 8 bases from V and 2 bases from J; bases unmatched to any gene: 8. This CDR3 contains 14 residues. Germline CDR1 is MNHEY and CDR2 is SMNVEV (reference sequence). The CDR3 loop is CASGRGTRTYEQYF. CDR3 nucleotides: TGTGCCAGCGGGCGGGGGACTAGAACCTACGAGCAGTACTTC.

This clonotype is large by share. The chain uses TRBV5-1 and TRBJ2-1; TRBD2 agrees at 9 bases. V dropped 6 bases and J dropped 2; count of bases not matched to a gene: 15. The CDR3 length is 18 residues. In germline, CDR1 is SGHRS, CDR2 YFSETQ. In DNA, the CDR3 is TGCGCCAGCACCCCCGGAAAGCGGGAGGCCCCCCCCTACAATGAGCAGTTCTTC. Amino acids: CASTPGKREAPPYNEQFF.

Concerning this clonotype itself: At one end the junction does not follow the germline gene, possibly because of a read error. The chain couples TRBV7-6 to TRBJ1-6; 10 bases align to TRBD1. In germline, CDR1 is SGHVS, CDR2 FNYEAQ. The CDR3 sequence is 19 residues long. CDR3 nucleotide sequence: TGTGCCAGCAGCTTCCCCCCGGGACAGGGGCCGGGCTATAATTCACCCCTTCACTTT. Protein: CASSFPPGQGPGYNSPLHF. Combining the CDR3 with reference TRBV7-6 and TRBJ1-6 gives the whole variable domain GAGVSQSPRYKVTKRGQDVALRCDPISGHVSLYWYRQALGQGPEFLTYFNYEAQQDKSGLPNDRFSAERPEGSISTLTIQRTEQRDSAMYRCASSFPPGQGPGYNSPLHFGNGTRLTVT.

By sample fraction, this clonotype is large. This rearrangement joins TRBV27 to TRBJ2-1; TRBD2 matches 10 bases. V lost 7 bases, J lost 7 bases, and 7 bases stayed unmatched. The CDR3 has 14 amino acids. Germline lookup yields CDR1 MNHEY and CDR2 SMNVEV (reference sequence). This CDR3 is CASNQRGGRNEQFF. CDR3 sequence (DNA): TGTGCCAGCAACCAGCGGGGGGGAAGGAATGAGCAGTTCTTC.

With regard to this clonotype: A much larger clonotype is one base distant, so this may be a read error. This chain links TRBV9 with TRBJ1-4, with D maybe TRBD1 (5 bases). Germline V gene lookup returns CDR1 SGDLS and CDR2 YYNGEE. The CDR3 has 15 amino acids. The chain's CDR3 is CTSSEGTVSNEKLFF. Here the CDR3 DNA reads TGTACCAGCAGCGAGGGGACGGTCTCTAATGAAAAACTGTTTTTT.

On this clonotype: With a much larger clone just one base away, this may be a read error. The CDR3 ends on some other residue instead of the conserved phenylalanine or tryptophan, so this is likely a read error. V is TRBV7-9 and J is TRBJ2-5; D call uncertain. V lost 3 bases, J lost 1 base, and 9 bases lay in between. CDR1 and CDR2 from the germline V gene are SEHNR and FQNEAQ (reference sequence). The CDR3 is 14 residues long. The CDR3 sequence: CASSLRLLQETQYL. Written as DNA, the CDR3 is TGTGCCAGCAGCTTGAGACTCCTCCAAGAGACCCAGTACCTC.

This clonotype ranks as medium-sized. The rearrangement uses TRBV5-1 and TRBJ1-1, with 8 bases lining up with TRBD1. J was trimmed by 2 bases and V by 0 bases; bases with no gene match: 15. Germline V CDR1 and CDR2: SGHRS, YFSETQ. The CDR3 runs 19 residues. The CDR3 region has the DNA TGCGCCAGCAGCTTGGCGCTGGCAGGGGGCTTTATGGGAAACACTGAAGCTTTCTTT. It yields the protein CASSLALAGGFMGNTEAFF.

This clonotype was seen more than once but under ten times. A much larger clonotype is one base distant, so this may be a read error. The gene calls are TRBV27 and TRBJ2-5, with 12 positions matching TRBD2. There are 17 residues in the CDR3. V gave up 1 base and J gave up 9 bases; unmatched junction bases: 12. Germline loops: CDR1 MNHEY, CDR2 SMNVEV (reference sequence). The CDR3 spells CASSLLGTSGPREAQYF. The CDR3 nucleotides are TGTGCCAGCAGTTTATTAGGGACTAGCGGGCCCCGGGAGGCCCAGTACTTC.

This clonotype rates as large (0.1 to 1%). This chain joins TRBV28 and TRBJ1-5; no clear D gene. Trimming pared 2 bases from V and 0 bases from J, leaving 11 bases between. Per the germline V gene, CDR1 is MDHEN and CDR2 is SYDVKM. The CDR3 runs 16 residues. CDR3 sequence reads: CASSLVGLYSNQPQHF. The CDR3 DNA follows: TGTGCCAGCAGTTTAGTCGGCCTTTATAGCAATCAGCCCCAGCATTTT.

Comments on this clonotype: This may be a read error: a much more frequent sequence differs by one nucleotide. The CDR3 sequence: CSGGLARYEQFF. CDR3 bases: TGCAGCGGGGGACTGGCGAGATACGAGCAGTTCTTC. This chain uses TRBV29-1 with TRBJ2-1; D is perhaps TRBD2 (6 bases). The germline V gene encodes CDR1 SQVTM and CDR2 ANQGSEA. CDR3 length: 12 amino acids. The V gene lost 7 bases and the J gene lost 10 bases, with 17 bases spanning the gap.

A note on this clonotype: A much larger clone sits a single nucleotide away, making a read error possible. J is TRBJ2-7 and V is TRBV27, with 8 bases fitting TRBD1. Trimming cost V 0 bases and J 4 bases; bases outside gene matches: 8. The length of the CDR3 is 16 residues. Germline loops: CDR1 MNHEY, CDR2 SMNVEV (reference sequence). CDR3 in amino acids: CASSLSTGEFRYEQYF. The CDR3 bases are TGTGCCAGCAGTTTATCGACAGGGGAGTTCAGATACGAGCAGTACTTC.

This clonotype is large (0.1 to 1%) by share. The chain uses TRBV19 and TRBJ2-1, with D possibly being TRBD1 (5 bases). The CDR3 is 14 residues long. V was pared by 3 bases and J by 9 bases, with 15 bases between. The germline gives CDR1 LNHDA, CDR2 SQIVND (reference sequence). The DNA of the CDR3 is TGTGCCAGTAGTATTTTTGACAGTGCACGTGAGCAGTTCTTC. Translated: CASSIFDSAREQFF.

As to this clonotype: A junction boundary mismatches the germline segment, possibly from a read error. The J gene is TRBJ2-1, the V gene TRBV28; tentative D call: TRBD2 (6 bases). Germline CDR1 MDHEN, CDR2 SYDVKM. The CDR3 totals 16 residues. Written as DNA, the CDR3 is TGTGCCAGCAGTGAATATGCGGGACGGTCCTACAATGGGCAGTTCTTC. Amino acids: CASSEYAGRSYNGQFF.

By sample share, this clonotype is medium-sized (0.01 to 0.1%). The chain recombines TRBV12-3 or TRBV12-4 with TRBJ1-5; no firm D call. The length of the CDR3 is 10 residues. The germline V and J ends were trimmed by 5 bases and 11 bases, with 7 bases remaining between them. In DNA form, the CDR3 reads TGTGCCAGCAGTCAGTGGACCCAGCATTTT. This translates into CASSQWTQHF.

Points on this clonotype: A much larger clone is a single base away; this may be a read error. J is TRBJ1-1 and V is TRBV29-1, with D uncertain. From germline, CDR1 is SQVTM and CDR2 ANQGSEA. The CDR3 length is 11 residues. The CDR3 bases are TGCAGCGTTGCGGGGAACACTGGAGCTTTCTTT. Translated: CSVAGNTGAFF.

The V gene is TRBV19, the J gene TRBJ2-1; tentatively, D is TRBD1 or TRBD2 (6 bases each). CDR1 is LNHDA, CDR2 SQIVND, per germline (reference sequence). The CDR3 is 14 amino acids. Trimming left V 3 bases short and J 12 bases short, with 18 bases between. The CDR3 nucleotides are TGTGCCAGTAGTATTCTCGGGGGCGCCGATGTGCAGTTCTTC. Its protein product is CASSILGGADVQFF.

Comment on this clonotype: Since a much larger clone is just one base distant, this may be a read error. The V call is TRBV27, the J call TRBJ2-3, with D hard to call. Germline-derived CDR1 and CDR2 are MNHEY and SMNVEV (reference sequence). This CDR3 spans 16 amino acids. The CDR3 DNA sequence: TGTGCCGGCAGTTTATATGGACCCCTCAGCACAGATACGCAGTATTTT. Translated: CAGSLYGPLSTDTQYF.